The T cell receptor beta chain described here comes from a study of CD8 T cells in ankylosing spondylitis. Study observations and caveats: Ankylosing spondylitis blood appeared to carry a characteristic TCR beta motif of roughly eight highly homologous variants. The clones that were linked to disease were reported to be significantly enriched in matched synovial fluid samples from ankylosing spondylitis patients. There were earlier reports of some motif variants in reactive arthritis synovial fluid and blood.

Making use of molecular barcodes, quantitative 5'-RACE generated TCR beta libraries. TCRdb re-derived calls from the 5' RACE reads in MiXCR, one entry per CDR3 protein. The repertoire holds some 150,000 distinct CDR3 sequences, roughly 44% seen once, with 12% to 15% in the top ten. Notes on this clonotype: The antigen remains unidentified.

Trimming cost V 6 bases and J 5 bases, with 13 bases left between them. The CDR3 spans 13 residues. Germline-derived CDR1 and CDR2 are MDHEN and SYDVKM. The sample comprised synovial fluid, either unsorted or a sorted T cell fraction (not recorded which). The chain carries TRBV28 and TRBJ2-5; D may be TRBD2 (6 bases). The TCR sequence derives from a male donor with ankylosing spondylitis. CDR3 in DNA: TGTGCCAGCAGCACACTAGCTGGCGAGACCCAGTACTTC. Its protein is CASSTLAGETQYF.